This T cell receptor (beta chain) was captured in a study of OX40 agonist ivuxolimab in advanced cancers. Study summary: Participants, approximately 80% male, averaged roughly 55 years of age, ranging from roughly 23 to 90. Broader study findings: Dose levels from 0.1 to 3.0 mg/kg saw CD4+ and CD8+ blood T cells expand clonally by week 6.

V lost 2 bases and J lost 3; bases outside the gene matches: 5. There are 15 residues in the CDR3. The germline V gene encodes CDR1 MNHEY and CDR2 SMNVEV (reference sequence). Libraries were prepared by immunoSEQ multiplex PCR; TCRdb keeps only in-frame clonotypes and omits some of them. The sample carries approximately 83,000 clones, about 85% recorded once. Turning to this clone: Its matching antigen is unknown.

Source: CD4+ or CD8+ T cells sorted from blood, taken in a trial of the OX40 agonist ivuxolimab. This chain uses TRBV27 with TRBJ2-7; 9 nucleotides align to TRBD2. The clonotype comes from an adult with an advanced solid tumor such as melanoma, head and neck, liver or kidney cancer. The CDR3 DNA is TGTGCCAGCAGTTTAGCGGGAGGGCCGCACTACGAGCAGTACTTC. Its translation: CASSLAGGPHYEQYF.